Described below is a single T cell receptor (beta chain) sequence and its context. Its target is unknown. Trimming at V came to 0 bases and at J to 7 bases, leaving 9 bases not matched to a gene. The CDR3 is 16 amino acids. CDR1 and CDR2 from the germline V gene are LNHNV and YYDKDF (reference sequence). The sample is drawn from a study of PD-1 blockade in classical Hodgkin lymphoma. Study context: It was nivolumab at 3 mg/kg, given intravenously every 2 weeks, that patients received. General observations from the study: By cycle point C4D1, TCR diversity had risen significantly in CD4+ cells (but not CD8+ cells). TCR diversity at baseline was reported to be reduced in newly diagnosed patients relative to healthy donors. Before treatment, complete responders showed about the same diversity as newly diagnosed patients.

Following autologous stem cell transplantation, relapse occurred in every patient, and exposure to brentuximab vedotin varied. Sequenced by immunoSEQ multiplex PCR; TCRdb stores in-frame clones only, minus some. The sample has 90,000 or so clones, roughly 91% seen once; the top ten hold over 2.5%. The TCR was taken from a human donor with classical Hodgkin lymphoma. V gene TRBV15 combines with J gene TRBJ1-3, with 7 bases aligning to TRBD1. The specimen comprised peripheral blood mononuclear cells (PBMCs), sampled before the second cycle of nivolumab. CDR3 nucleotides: TGTGCCACCAGCAGAGATACGGACAGGACTGCCAACACCATATATTTT. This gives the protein CATSRDTDRTANTIYF.